These T cell receptor beta chains were read from a single sample in a study of Graves' ophthalmopathy and Graves' hyperthyroidism. TCRdb reprocessed the multiplex PCR reads via MiXCR and lists one record per CDR3 protein. The sample contains 300,000 to 400,000 distinct CDR3 sequences, roughly 15% of which appear only once. Sequencing input: peripheral blood. The receptor source for this set is an adult woman with stable Graves' hyperthyroidism. Each CDR3 is given with its conserved first and last residue. The D gene is left open where the match is weak. A row's size may be missing; if present it is once, few, many or a size class.

TRBJ2-7 | - | TRBV18 | - | TGTGCCAGCTCACCCAGGGGCACACGAGCGAGCGAGCAGTACTTC | CASSPRGTRASEQYF
TRBJ1-1 | - | TRBV29-1 | many | TGCAGCGTTCGGGCCGAATTGAACACTGAAGCTTTCTTT | CSVRAELNTEAFF
TRBJ2-7 | - | TRBV6-2/TRBV6-3 | many | TGTGCCAGCACCACGGGACGGACGACGGTCCAGTACTTC | CASTTGRTTVQYF
TRBJ2-7 | - | TRBV6-2/TRBV6-3 | many | TGTGCCAGCAGTTACGAACGTTCGTACGAGCAGTACTTC | CASSYERSYEQYF
TRBJ1-1 | TRBD1 | TRBV6-2/TRBV6-3 | many | TGTGCCAGCAGAGACAGGGGTTGGAACACTGAAGCTTTCTTT | CASRDRGWNTEAFF
TRBJ2-7 | - | TRBV11-2 | many | TGTGCCAGCAGCCGTATCGAATCTGGGGGGCAGTACTTC | CASSRIESGGQYF
TRBJ1-2 | - | TRBV12-3/TRBV12-4 | - | TGTGCCAGCAGTTTAGACAGGAAGGGCTATGGCTACACCTTC | CASSLDRKGYGYTF
TRBJ2-7 | - | TRBV11-2 | many | TGTGCCAGCAGCTTTGGGGACTCCCTGGGAGAGCAGTACTTC | CASSFGDSLGEQYF
TRBJ2-7 | TRBD2 | TRBV2 | many | TGTGCCAGCAGCGGCGGACTAGCGGGAAGGTTCTACGAGCAGTACTTC | CASSGGLAGRFYEQYF
TRBJ2-5 | TRBD1 | TRBV6-1 | - | TGTGCCAGCTCACCGTCGAGGGGGCGCAACCAAGAGACCCAGTACTTC | CASSPSRGRNQETQYF
TRBJ2-2 | - | TRBV12-3/TRBV12-4 | - | TGTGCCAGCAGGGGGAACCGACCCGGGGAGCTGTTTTTT | CASRGNRPGELFF
TRBJ1-5 | - | TRBV7-8 | many | TGTGCCAGCAGCTTAGTAGGCCAAGCCGGTCAGCCCCAGCATTTT | CASSLVGQAGQPQHF
TRBJ2-7 | - | TRBV6-1 | many | TGTGCCAGCAGTGAAGTGGTGGGAGCGGGCTACGAGCAGTACTTC | CASSEVVGAGYEQYF
TRBJ2-7 | - | TRBV7-2 | many | TGTGCCAGCAGCCCAGGTGGGTCCTTGGCCTACGAGCAGTACTTC | CASSPGGSLAYEQYF
TRBJ2-7 | TRBD1 | TRBV7-6 | - | TGTGCCAGCAGTCCGAAGGGACAGATTTACTCCTACGAGCAGTACTTC | CASSPKGQIYSYEQYF
TRBJ2-2 | - | TRBV10-3 | many | TGTGCCAGCGATCAGGGGGGGGACACCGGGGAGCTGTTTTTT | CASDQGGDTGELFF
TRBJ1-1 | - | TRBV12-3/TRBV12-4 | - | TGTGCCAGCAGTTTTACGTCCAGTGGGGTAGCTTTCTTT | CASSFTSSGVAFF
TRBJ2-5 | - | TRBV12-3/TRBV12-4 | many | TGTGCCAGCAGTTCCACAAGGACAGACGGGGAGACCCAGTACTTC | CASSSTRTDGETQYF
TRBJ2-2 | - | TRBV7-3 | few | TGTGCCAGCACGCGAGACGTAGCGAACACCGGGGAGCTGTTTTTT | CASTRDVANTGELFF
TRBJ1-6 | - | TRBV27 | few | TGTGCCAGCAGTCCCAGGCTGGTAGTTTCACCCCTCCACTTT | CASSPRLVVSPLHF
TRBJ1-2 | - | TRBV27 | - | TGTGCCAGCAGTTTCCGGGCCACTAACTATGGCTACACCTTC | CASSFRATNYGYTF
TRBJ1-6 | - | TRBV15 | many | TGTGCCACCAGCAGAGATCGGGAGGGCTCCCTCCACTTT | CATSRDREGSLHF
TRBJ2-5 | TRBD2 | TRBV4-1 | - | TGCGCCAGCAGCCAAGTTAGGACTAGCCAAGAGACCCAGTACTTC | CASSQVRTSQETQYF
TRBJ2-5 | - | TRBV6-2/TRBV6-3 | many | TGTGCCAGCAGCCTCCAGAAGCTAGGTGGAGAGACCCAGTACTTC | CASSLQKLGGETQYF
TRBJ2-7 | - | TRBV6-4 | - | TGTGCCAGCAGTTACTCGACCTGGGGGGCTTACGAGCAGTACTTC | CASSYSTWGAYEQYF
TRBJ1-1 | - | TRBV6-2/TRBV6-3 | many | TGTGCCAGCAGAGATGTTCACGGGGGGGCCACTGAAGCTTTCTTT | CASRDVHGGATEAFF
TRBJ2-2 | - | TRBV7-2 | few | - | CASSFSQGLPGSCFF
TRBJ2-7 | - | TRBV6-1 | many | TGTGCCAGCAGTGAAAGCGACCTGGCTGAGGACGAGCAGTACTTC | CASSESDLAEDEQYF
TRBJ2-5 | TRBD1 | TRBV20-1 | many | TGCAGTGCAAAACCCCCGGGACAGGGTTCAGAGACCCAGTACTTC | CSAKPPGQGSETQYF
TRBJ2-7 | - | TRBV6-1 | - | TGTGCCAGCGCCGCGTGGGGGGCTGGATACGAGCAGTACTTC | CASAAWGAGYEQYF
TRBJ1-2 | - | TRBV27 | - | TGTGCCAGCAGTTTGACCGGGGCGGGGAACTATGGCTACACCTTC | CASSLTGAGNYGYTF
TRBJ1-3 | - | TRBV12-3/TRBV12-4 | many | TGTGCCAGCAGTCTCTCCGGGGGACTGTTCTCTGGAAACACCATATATTTT | CASSLSGGLFSGNTIYF
TRBJ1-6 | TRBD1 | TRBV28 | many | TGTGCCAGCAGTACCGGGGACAGAGATAATTCACCCCTCCACTTT | CASSTGDRDNSPLHF
TRBJ1-6 | - | TRBV20-1 | many | TGCAGTGCTAGGGCGGGATCCAATTCACCCCTCCACTTT | CSARAGSNSPLHF
TRBJ1-1 | - | TRBV6-1 | - | TGTGCCAGCAGGTCGGTGGGAAAGAACACTGAAGCTTTCTTT | CASRSVGKNTEAFF
TRBJ2-5 | TRBD1 | TRBV11-1 | - | TGTGCCAGCAGCAAACCGGGACAGGGGGCTTACGGCGAGACCCAGTACTTC | CASSKPGQGAYGETQYF
TRBJ1-1 | - | TRBV11-2 | many | TGTGCCAGCAGCTCCGAGATGCGCGCGAACACTGAAGCTTTCTTT | CASSSEMRANTEAFF
TRBJ2-7 | TRBD1 | TRBV5-6 | many | TGTGCCAGCAGCTGGGGACAGATCCCCTACGAGCAGTACTTC | CASSWGQIPYEQYF
TRBJ2-7 | - | TRBV20-1 | many | TGCAGTGCTGAGACAAACTACGAGCAGTACTTC | CSAETNYEQYF
TRBJ2-7 | - | TRBV6-1 | many | TGTGCCAGCAGTGAAGAAAGGTTCCCTGAGCAGTACTTC | CASSEERFPEQYF